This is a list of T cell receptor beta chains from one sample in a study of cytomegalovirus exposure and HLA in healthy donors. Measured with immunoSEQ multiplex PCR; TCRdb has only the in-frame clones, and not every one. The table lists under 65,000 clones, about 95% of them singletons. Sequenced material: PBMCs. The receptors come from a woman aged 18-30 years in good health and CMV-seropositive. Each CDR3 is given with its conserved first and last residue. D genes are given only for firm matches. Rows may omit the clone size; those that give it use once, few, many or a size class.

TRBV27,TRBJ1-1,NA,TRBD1,CASRRPQGDTEAFF,TGTGCCAGCAGACGGCCACAGGGGGACACTGAAGCTTTCTTT
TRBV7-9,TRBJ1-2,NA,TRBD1,CASSYSTGDGYTF,TGTGCCAGCAGCTACTCGACAGGGGATGGCTACACCTTC
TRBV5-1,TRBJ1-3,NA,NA,CASSATGMVDTIYF,TGCGCCAGCAGCGCGACTGGTATGGTAGACACCATATATTTT
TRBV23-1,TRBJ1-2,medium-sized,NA,CASSQSRIGYTF,TGCGCCAGCAGTCAATCGCGTATCGGCTACACCTTC
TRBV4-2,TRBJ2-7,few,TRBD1,CASSQEGTGTSYEQYF,TGTGCCAGCAGCCAAGAGGGGACAGGGACCTCCTACGAGCAGTACTTC
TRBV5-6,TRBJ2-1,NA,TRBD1,CASSLESGGRDNEQFF,TGTGCCAGCAGCTTGGAATCAGGGGGTAGGGACAATGAGCAGTTCTTC
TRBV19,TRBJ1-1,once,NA,CASNQGVNTEAFF,TGTGCCAGTAATCAAGGGGTGAACACTGAAGCTTTCTTT
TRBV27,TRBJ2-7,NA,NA,CASSGRSGAFYEQYF,TGTGCCAGCAGCGGTCGGTCAGGGGCTTTTTACGAGCAGTACTTC
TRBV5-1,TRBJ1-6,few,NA,CASSLGLRAPLHF,TGCGCCAGCAGCTTGGGCTTGAGGGCACCCCTCCACTTT
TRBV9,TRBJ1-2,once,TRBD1,CASSDGTALPYGYTF,TGTGCCAGCAGCGATGGGACAGCACTCCCCTATGGCTACACCTTC
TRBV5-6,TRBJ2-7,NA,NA,CASSPPSSGFYEQYF,TGTGCCAGCAGCCCCCCCTCCTCAGGTTTCTACGAGCAGTACTTC
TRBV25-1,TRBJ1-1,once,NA,CASSFTKAFF,TGTGCCAGCAGTTTTACTAAAGCTTTCTTT
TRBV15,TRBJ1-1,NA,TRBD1,CATGDRQNTEAFF,TGTGCCACCGGGGACAGGCAGAACACTGAAGCTTTCTTT
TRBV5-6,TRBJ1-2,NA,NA,CASSLTGSGYTF,TGTGCCAGCAGCCTTACAGGGTCGGGCTACACCTTC
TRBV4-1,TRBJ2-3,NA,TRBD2,CASSQAALGLVDTQYF,TGCGCCAGCAGCCAAGCGGCCCTCGGACTAGTAGATACGCAGTATTTT
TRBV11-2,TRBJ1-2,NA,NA,CASSLDLGEIYGYTF,TGTGCCAGCAGCTTAGATCTGGGCGAGATATATGGCTACACCTTC